The 5 T cell receptor beta chains below come from one sample, sequenced in a study of shared clonotypes between healthy human individuals. Assay used: immunoSEQ multiplex PCR; TCRdb lists only in-frame clones, some missing. The data contain 1,100,000 or so clones, about 80% of them singletons. The sequencing input was memory CD4+ T cells from PBMCs. Indicated subset: CD45RA-negative fraction. The origin of the receptors is a man between 18 and 35 years old in good health. Some clones in this sample may be carry-over from other donors' samples.

The chain is built from TRBV5-6 and TRBJ2-7; no clear D. There are 14 residues in the CDR3. Trimming left V 4 bases short and J 0 bases short, with 11 bases between. Germline CDR1 and CDR2: SGHDT and YYEEEE. DNA for the CDR3: TGTGCCAGCAGCCCTGCCGGCGCCTCCTACGAGCAGTACTTC. It translates to CASSPAGASYEQYF.

This chain uses TRBV30 with TRBJ2-3, with D possibly called TRBD1 or TRBD2 (6 bases each). Per the germline V gene, CDR1 is GTSNPN and CDR2 is SVGIG (reference sequence). V lost 0 bases to trimming and J lost 11 bases, with 15 bases between them. The CDR3 consists of 13 residues. Here the CDR3 reads CAWSVSRGTLQYF. The CDR3 DNA sequence: TGTGCCTGGAGTGTGAGTAGGGGGACTTTGCAGTATTTT. Full variable domain (rest looked up from reference TRBV30 and TRBJ2-3): SQTIHQWPATLVQPVGSPLSLECTVEGTSNPNLYWYRQAAGRGLQLLFYSVGIGQISSEVPQNLSASRPQDRQFILSSKKLLLSDSGFYLCAWSVSRGTLQYFGPGTRLTVL.

This clone was detected only once. This chain connects TRBV18 to TRBJ2-3; D possibly corresponds to TRBD1 (6 bases). V was pared by 2 bases and J by 2 bases, with 20 bases between. Germline V gene data show CDR1 as KGHSH and CDR2 as LQKENI. The CDR3 runs 18 residues. The CDR3 protein is CASSPSVSWQGFTDTQYF. The DNA for the CDR3 is TGTGCCAGCTCACCAAGTGTGTCGTGGCAGGGGTTCACAGATACGCAGTATTTT.

The J gene is TRBJ1-2, the V gene TRBV7-3; D gene uncertain. This CDR3 has 14 amino acids. Germline assignment: CDR1 SGHTA and CDR2 FQGTGA. V gave up 5 bases and J gave up 0 bases, with 10 bases separating them. CDR3 DNA: TGTGCCAGCAGCCCCCAGAATTCTAACTATGGCTACACCTTC. Translation: CASSPQNSNYGYTF. The full variable domain, with the rest looked up from reference TRBV7-3 and TRBJ1-2, is GAGVSQTPSNKVTEKGKYVELRCDPISGHTALYWYRQSLGQGPEFLIYFQGTGAADDSGLPNDRFFAVRPEGSVSTLKIQRTERGDSAVYLCASSPQNSNYGYTFGSGTRLTVV.

This clone has a handful of counts. Written as DNA, the CDR3 is TGTGCCAGCAGCTTAATGGGGGTGGGACAGCCCCAGCATTTT. This translates into CASSLMGVGQPQHF. The rearrangement joins TRBV7-9 to TRBJ1-5, with D perhaps matching TRBD1 (5 bases). The germline CDR1 and CDR2 sequences are SEHNR and FQNEAQ (reference sequence). The ends were cut back, 2 bases at V and 7 bases at J, with 12 bases in the middle. The CDR3 has 14 residues.